These 28 T cell receptor beta chains were sequenced from one sample in a study of spatial heterogeneity in lung cancer. Points from the study as a whole: Counts of expanded intratumoral alpha and beta TCRs tracked tumor mutation counts.

TCRdb re-called the 5' RACE reads with MiXCR, one entry per CDR3 protein. This table has 15,000 or so distinct CDR3 sequences, approximately 4.5% appearing once. Time point reported: sample taken at primary tumor resection. Their antigen targets remain unknown. Sequenced here: lung tumor tissue, sampled at surgery. All receptors derive from a female donor with early-stage non-small cell lung cancer.

Ten or more counts support this clonotype. Because the library targeted alpha chains, this beta chain is an off-target read whose size means little. The chain employs TRBV24-1 and TRBJ1-1; the D is unclear. Trimming stripped 7 bases from V and 1 base from J, with 3 bases between. In germline, CDR1 is KGHDR, CDR2 SFDVKD. The CDR3 length is 11 residues. The CDR3 DNA is TGTGCCACCAGCGGGAACACTGAAGCTTTCTTT. It specifies CATSGNTEAFF.

This clonotype was counted ten times or more. This beta chain represents an off-target read in a library built for alpha chains; its size is of limited meaning. The chain joins TRBV11-2 to TRBJ2-3; 7 positions agree with TRBD1. Germline values: CDR1 SGHAT, CDR2 FQNNGV. Trimming at V came to 0 bases and at J to 4 bases, leaving 4 bases not matched to a gene. This CDR3 spans 15 amino acids. Written as DNA, the CDR3 is TGTGCCAGCAGCTTAGAATGGACAGGACCAGATACGCAGTATTTT. This codes for CASSLEWTGPDTQYF.

Concerning this clonotype: Since it is a stray read in a library aimed at alpha chains, this beta chain has a size that is not meaningful. This rearrangement joins TRBV12-3 or TRBV12-4 to TRBJ1-6, with D possibly matching TRBD1 (6 bases). V shed 2 bases and J shed 9 bases, with 11 bases lying between them. The CDR3 is 14 residues long. The CDR3 protein is CASSLTGHLSPLHF. The CDR3, as DNA: TGTGCCAGCAGTTTAACAGGGCACCTTTCACCCCTCCACTTT.

This clonotype has at least ten counts. Found in a library prepared for alpha chains, this beta chain is an off-target read, and its abundance has little meaning. The gene calls are TRBV20-1 and TRBJ1-1; maybe TRBD1 (5 bases). Germline CDR1 reads DFQATT; CDR2 reads SNEGSKA (reference sequence). V lost 2 bases, J lost 3 bases, and 19 bases lay in between. The length of the CDR3 is 16 residues. The CDR3 bases are TGCAGTGCTAGAACCCGGACATCTACGATGGACACTGAAGCTTTCTTT. Its protein is CSARTRTSTMDTEAFF.

This clonotype appeared many times. Because this beta chain is a stray read in a library intended to capture alpha chains, its abundance should not be given much weight. The chain joins TRBV29-1 to TRBJ1-2; D gene uncertain. CDR3 size: 11 residues. Deletions cut 2 bases from V and 5 bases from J, with 6 bases between. The germline V gene has CDR1 SQVTM and CDR2 ANQGSEA. In DNA form, the CDR3 reads TGCAGCGTTGAATACGGGTATGGCTACACCTTC. Encoded protein: CSVEYGYGYTF.

In this sample, this clonotype turned up a few times. The library was designed around alpha chains, so this beta chain is a stray read whose abundance carries little weight. The chain employs TRBV2 and TRBJ1-6; 7 bases line up with TRBD1. This CDR3 region has 14 residues. With V trimmed by 6 bases and J by 8 bases, 7 bases remained unmatched. Germline V gene lookup returns CDR1 SNHLY and CDR2 FYNNEI. CDR3 coding DNA: TGTGCCAGCAGGCAAACAGGGGAGCATTCACCCCTCCACTTT. Translated: CASRQTGEHSPLHF.

This clonotype was seen a handful of times. This beta chain is an unintended read in a library built for alpha chains; its size means little. This chain links TRBV2 with TRBJ1-5, with TRBD1 matching over 11 bases. Germline V gene sequence: CDR1 SNHLY, CDR2 FYNNEI. The CDR3 covers 14 residues. The V gene end was trimmed by 7 bases and the J gene end by 6 bases; junction bases not matched to a gene: 5. The CDR3 DNA is TGTGCCAGCATCGGGACAGGGGGGAGTCAGCCCCAGCATTTT. Translation gives CASIGTGGSQPQHF.

In this sample, this clonotype turned up many times. This beta chain represents an off-target read in a library built for alpha chains; its size is of limited meaning. V gene TRBV7-9 combines with J gene TRBJ2-7; D might be TRBD2 (6 bases). Germline values: CDR1 SEHNR, CDR2 FQNEAQ (reference sequence). Trimming cost V 6 bases and J 2 bases, with 14 bases left between them. The length of the CDR3 is 14 residues. This chain's CDR3 is CASSFSGVTYEQYF. CDR3 sequence (DNA): TGTGCCAGCAGTTTCTCGGGAGTCACCTACGAGCAGTACTTC.

As regards this clonotype: The library was designed around alpha chains, so this beta chain is a stray read whose abundance carries little weight. The chain couples TRBV7-3 to TRBJ2-3; 8 bases map to TRBD2. With 5 bases clipped from V and 1 base from J, the junction kept 2 bases outside the gene matches. Germline V lookup: CDR1 SGHTA, CDR2 FQGTGA. The CDR3 consists of 14 residues. CDR3 region: CASSQAGGTDTQYF. The CDR3 coding sequence is TGTGCCAGCAGCCAAGCGGGGGGCACAGATACGCAGTATTTT. The complete variable domain, with remaining parts taken from reference TRBV7-3 and TRBJ2-3, reads GAGVSQTPSNKVTEKGKYVELRCDPISGHTALYWYRQSLGQGPEFLIYFQGTGAADDSGLPNDRFFAVRPEGSVSTLKIQRTERGDSAVYLCASSQAGGTDTQYFGPGTRLTVL.

As concerns this clonotype: The library was prepared for alpha chains; this beta chain is a stray read, so its frequency means little. The CDR3 coding sequence is TGCAGTGCTAGAGGTTCTAGCGGGGGAAGAGAGACCCAGTACTTC. Encoded protein: CSARGSSGGRETQYF. The chain links TRBV20-1 to TRBJ2-5; TRBD2 aligns across 10 bases. The germline CDR1 and CDR2 sequences are DFQATT and SNEGSKA (reference sequence). With V trimmed by 1 base and J by 4 bases, 6 bases remained unmatched. This CDR3 spans 15 amino acids.

This clonotype is termed large. A library made for alpha chains picked up this beta chain off target, so its size means little. The chain has TRBV2 and TRBJ2-5, with 9 bases matching TRBD2. Germline V gene data show CDR1 as SNHLY and CDR2 as FYNNEI. V shed 4 bases and J 3 bases; nucleotides not matched to a gene: 0. This CDR3 spans 13 amino acids. The CDR3 bases are TGTGCCAGCAGTGGACTAGCGGAAGAGACCCAGTACTTC. This codes for CASSGLAEETQYF.

Notes on this clonotype: Given the absence of the conserved phenylalanine or tryptophan at the CDR3 end, a read error is likely. Little can be read into the size of this beta chain, an off-target read in a library designed for alpha chains. The rearrangement uses TRBV4-1 and TRBJ2-1; 8 bases match TRBD1. The germline V gene encodes CDR1 MGHRA and CDR2 YSYEKL. The CDR3 is 16 amino acids. V shed 0 bases, J shed 4 bases, and the junction held 5 bases outside the gene matches. The CDR3 sequence: CASSQEGRGLYNEQFL. In DNA form, the CDR3 reads TGCGCCAGCAGCCAAGAGGGCAGGGGGCTTTACAATGAGCAGTTCCTC.

Notes on this clonotype: The library was built for alpha chains, so this beta chain is an off-target read and its size means little. J is TRBJ1-1 and V is TRBV20-1, with D tentatively TRBD1 (5 bases). This CDR3 region has 13 residues. CDR1 and CDR2 (germline): DFQATT, SNEGSKA (reference sequence). V was trimmed by 4 bases and J by 3 bases, leaving 12 bases between them. The CDR3 sequence: CSAKLTVDTEAFF. The CDR3 region has the DNA TGCAGTGCTAAACTGACAGTAGACACTGAAGCTTTCTTT.

This clonotype has a count of ten or more. For a library built for alpha chains, this beta chain is a stray read; little rests on its size. The chain is built from TRBV27 and TRBJ2-3; TRBD1 is a possible D gene (6 bases). V lost 7 bases and J 0 bases, leaving 17 bases between the germline ends. The CDR3 is 16 amino acids. Germline CDR1 is MNHEY and CDR2 is SMNVEV (reference sequence). The CDR3 coding sequence is TGTGCCAGCAAGATTAATGGACAGACTAGCACAGATACGCAGTATTTT. Its protein product is CASKINGQTSTDTQYF.

This clonotype was detected ten times or more. For a library built for alpha chains, this beta chain is a stray read; little rests on its size. V and J are TRBV12-3 or TRBV12-4 and TRBJ2-5; a weak D match, TRBD2 (5 bases). Trimming took 3 bases from V and 5 from J, leaving 10 bases between them. The CDR3 runs to 13 residues. CDR3 DNA sequence: TGTGCCAGCAGTTTTTACTCGGGGGAGACCCAGTACTTC. Residues: CASSFYSGETQYF.

This clonotype is labeled as medium-sized. This beta chain turned up in a library designed for alpha chains; as an off-target read, its abundance says little. J is TRBJ2-2 and V is TRBV28; D might be TRBD1 (5 bases). The CDR3 consists of 13 residues. V was trimmed by 11 bases and J by 3 bases, leaving 13 bases between them. Germline CDR1 reads MDHEN; CDR2 reads SYDVKM. CDR3 DNA sequence: TGTGCCTCAAGGGGCGCGGACACCGGGGAGCTGTTTTTT. Encoded protein: CASRGADTGELFF.

This clonotype was seen many times. This beta chain slipped into a library made for alpha chains as a stray read, so its size is not meaningful. The rearrangement uses TRBV27 and TRBJ1-6; D unresolved. The CDR3 covers 15 residues. From germline, CDR1 is MNHEY and CDR2 SMNVEV (reference sequence). Trimming removed 7 bases at V and 0 bases at J, with 10 bases between. The CDR3 region is CASTARSSYNSPLHF. DNA of the CDR3: TGTGCCAGCACCGCGAGAAGCTCCTATAATTCACCCCTCCACTTT.

This clonotype is deemed medium-sized. This beta chain came through as a stray read in a library set up for alpha chains, and its size says little. The chain combines TRBV12-3 or TRBV12-4 with TRBJ2-5; possible D gene TRBD2, 5 bases. The ends were cut back, 2 bases at V and 2 bases at J, with 9 bases in the middle. The CDR3 contains 14 residues. Written as DNA, the CDR3 is TGTGCCAGCAGTTTACCGGGGTCACAAGAGACCCAGTACTTC. Amino acids: CASSLPGSQETQYF.

By share, this clonotype ranks as large (0.1 to 1%). Since it is a stray read in a library aimed at alpha chains, this beta chain has a size that is not meaningful. This chain joins TRBV29-1 and TRBJ2-5; 7 bases line up with TRBD1. Per germline, CDR1 SQVTM and CDR2 ANQGSEA. The V and J ends lost 8 bases and 5 bases, in that order; junction bases with no gene match: 8. The CDR3 is 12 residues long. The CDR3 region has the DNA TGCAGCACTTACAGGGGTATGGAGACCCAGTACTTC. Amino acids: CSTYRGMETQYF.

At least ten counts were recorded for this clonotype. The size of this beta chain means little, since it is a stray read in a library made for alpha chains. The chain is built from TRBV6-5 and TRBJ1-1; a weak D match, TRBD1 (6 bases). There are 13 residues in the CDR3. Germline CDR1 MNHEY, CDR2 SVGAGI. Trimming left V 5 bases short and J 5 bases short, with 12 bases between. CDR3 in amino acids: CASSKNRDTEAFF. CDR3 coding DNA: TGTGCCAGCAGTAAAAACAGGGATACTGAAGCTTTCTTT.

This clonotype was observed at least ten times. For a library built for alpha chains, this beta chain is a stray read; little rests on its size. The chain links TRBV29-1 to TRBJ2-7; TRBD1 or TRBD2 may be the D gene (5 bases each). The CDR3 length is 12 residues. In germline, CDR1 is SQVTM, CDR2 ANQGSEA. Trimming pared 6 bases from V and 4 bases from J, leaving 13 bases between. The DNA for the CDR3 is TGCAGCGTGTGGGACGGAAAGTACGAGCAGTACTTC. Translating it yields CSVWDGKYEQYF.

This clonotype appeared a few times. Since the library was made to target alpha chains, this beta chain is a stray read and its abundance is not meaningful. The chain employs TRBV4-2 and TRBJ2-7; 10 bases fit TRBD1. The CDR3 covers 17 residues. The V segment lost 0 bases and the J segment 6 bases; nucleotides outside the gene matches: 11. CDR1 and CDR2 (germline): LGHNA, YNFKEQ. The CDR3 loop is CASSQDLPGQGTCEQYF. CDR3 bases: TGTGCCAGCAGCCAAGATCTCCCGGGACAGGGGACATGCGAGCAGTACTTC.

This clonotype appeared many times. Since it is a stray read in a library aimed at alpha chains, this beta chain has a size that is not meaningful. The chain recombines TRBV6-5 with TRBJ1-3; tentatively, D is TRBD1 (5 bases). This CDR3 is 14 amino acids long. The germline V gene encodes CDR1 MNHEY and CDR2 SVGAGI. Trimming shortened V by 4 bases and J by 4 bases, and 11 bases separated the two germline ends. The CDR3 DNA follows: TGTGCCAGCAGTTCAAGGGGAAGAGGAAACACCATATATTTT. Its protein is CASSSRGRGNTIYF.

To note about this clonotype: The library was built for alpha chains, so this beta chain is an off-target read and its size means little. This chain joins TRBV7-2 and TRBJ2-5, with TRBD2 identical over 10 bases. Germline lookup yields CDR1 SGHTA and CDR2 FQGNSA. This CDR3 spans 16 amino acids. After removal of 3 bases from V and 3 bases from J, the junction contained 7 bases not matched to a gene. The CDR3 coding sequence is TGTGCCAGCAGCTTCGTAGCGGGGGGACGCGAAGAGACCCAGTACTTC. This sequence encodes CASSFVAGGREETQYF.

Ten or more counts support this clonotype. A library made for alpha chains picked up this beta chain off target, so its size means little. The chain couples TRBV3-1 to TRBJ2-6; D remains ambiguous. Trimming removed 4 bases from V and 0 bases from J, with 13 bases in between. Germline CDR1 is LGHDT and CDR2 is YNNKEL (reference sequence). CDR3 length: 17 amino acids. This CDR3 is CASSPRGRNSGANVLTF. The CDR3 region has the DNA TGTGCCAGCAGCCCGCGCGGACGGAACTCTGGGGCCAACGTCCTGACTTTC.

The table lists this clonotype with many counts. With the library built for alpha chains, this beta chain is off target and its frequency is not meaningful. CDR3 sequence: CASSLGLARYEQYF. As DNA, the CDR3 is TGTGCCAGCAGTTTAGGGCTGGCCAGGTACGAGCAGTACTTC. V and J are TRBV12-3 or TRBV12-4 and TRBJ2-7; D not certain. CDR3 size: 14 residues. Between the trimmed V and J ends, which lost 1 base and 4 bases, there was a span of 11 bases.

Of note for this clonotype: Since it is a stray read in a library aimed at alpha chains, this beta chain has a size that is not meaningful. The chain couples TRBV30 to TRBJ1-2, with 7 nucleotides matching TRBD1. The CDR3 sequence is 13 residues long. J lost 8 bases, V lost 2 bases, and 8 bases had no gene match. CDR1 GTSNPN and CDR2 SVGIG come from the germline V gene (reference sequence). CDR3 region: CAWSRQGGEGYTF. The DNA for the CDR3 is TGTGCCTGGAGTCGCCAGGGGGGGGAAGGCTACACCTTC.

In its sample, this clonotype is medium-sized. The size of this beta chain means little, since it is a stray read in a library made for alpha chains. This chain connects TRBV15 to TRBJ2-6; D gene ambiguous. Germline loops: CDR1 LNHNV, CDR2 YYDKDF (reference sequence). The length of the CDR3 is 16 residues. V gave up 0 bases and J gave up 0 bases, with 6 bases separating them. CDR3 residues: CATSREVVSGANVLTF. The CDR3 nucleotides are TGTGCCACCAGCAGAGAGGTCGTCTCTGGGGCCAACGTCCTGACTTTC.